What follows are 8 T cell receptor beta chains derived from one specimen sequenced in a study of blood T cell repertoires in COVID-19. TCRdb's copy holds only in-frame clones and misses some; the assay was immunoSEQ multiplex PCR. The sample consists of 220,000 or so clones, around 90% of them appearing once. Sequenced: PBMCs or T cells enriched from blood (not recorded which). The receptor source for this set is a man over 45 who had been exposed to COVID-19.

V is TRBV3-1 (or the pseudogene TRBV3-2) and J is TRBJ1-1; 9 positions agree with TRBD1. V gave up 4 bases and J gave up 5 bases; unmatched junction bases: 8. The CDR3 runs to 15 residues. CDR1 is LGHDT, CDR2 YNNKEL, per germline (reference sequence). The CDR3 region has the DNA TGTGCCAGCAGCCGCTGGGACAGGGCGGAAACTGAAGCTTTCTTT. Its translation is CASSRWDRAETEAFF.

V gene TRBV16 combines with J gene TRBJ2-2; unclear D gene. V was pared by 1 base and J by 2 bases, with 8 bases between. CDR3 length equals 15 residues. In germline, CDR1 is KGHSY, CDR2 FQNENV. The CDR3 DNA sequence: TGTGCCAGCAGCCAATATACCGGTAACACCGGGGAGCTGTTTTTT. Translated, it gives CASSQYTGNTGELFF.

The chain carries TRBV28 and TRBJ1-1; 7 positions match TRBD1. Germline CDR1 MDHEN, CDR2 SYDVKM. The CDR3 sequence is 14 residues long. V shed 2 bases and J 8 bases; nucleotides not matched to a gene: 8. The CDR3: CASSLVGGRREAFF. Here the CDR3 DNA reads TGTGCCAGCAGTTTAGTAGGGGGCAGGCGAGAAGCTTTCTTT.

This chain joins TRBV28 and TRBJ1-5; TRBD1 matches at 10 bases. The J segment lost 9 bases and the V segment lost 5 bases, leaving 16 bases of the junction unmatched. The CDR3 is 17 amino acids. In germline, CDR1 is MDHEN, CDR2 SYDVKM. This CDR3 reads CASSVPGQGLLIRPQHF. The CDR3 region has the DNA TGTGCCAGCAGTGTGCCGGGACAGGGGTTACTGATCAGGCCCCAGCATTTT.

The rearrangement uses TRBV6-5 and TRBJ2-1; a possible D gene is TRBD2 (5 bases). The V end lost 6 bases, the J end lost 0 bases, and 12 bases lay between the germline ends. This CDR3 contains 15 residues. CDR1 is MNHEY, CDR2 SVGAGI, per germline. CDR3 sequence: CASSGLESSYNEQFF. CDR3 nucleotide sequence: TGTGCCAGCAGCGGACTTGAAAGCTCCTACAATGAGCAGTTCTTC.

This chain links TRBV6-1 with TRBJ1-1; D unclear. V dropped 2 bases and J dropped 3 bases, with 10 bases sitting between them. The CDR3 sequence is 14 residues long. Germline V lookup: CDR1 MNHNS, CDR2 SASEGT. Here the CDR3 reads CASSERAGYTEAFF. The CDR3 region has the DNA TGTGCCAGCAGTGAAAGAGCGGGATACACTGAAGCTTTCTTT.

This chain joins TRBV4-1 and TRBJ2-3; TRBD1 is a possible D gene (6 bases). The CDR3 spans 14 residues. The V end lost 3 bases, the J end lost 0 bases, and 7 bases lay between the germline ends. The germline V gene has CDR1 MGHRA and CDR2 YSYEKL. Here the CDR3 DNA reads TGCGCCAGCAGCCAGGGACATAGCACAGATACGCAGTATTTT. Translated: CASSQGHSTDTQYF.

The chain links TRBV18 to TRBJ2-1, with 10 bases matching TRBD2. The ends lost 0 bases at V and 7 bases at J; junction bases unmatched: 6. CDR1 is KGHSH, CDR2 LQKENI, per germline. This CDR3 is 16 amino acids long. The CDR3 nucleotides read TGTGCCAGCTCACCACCTTCTAGCGGGGGAGTGAATGAGCAGTTCTTC. Translation gives CASSPPSSGGVNEQFF.